This T cell receptor beta chain is drawn from a study of cytomegalovirus exposure and HLA in healthy donors. Study outcomes and limitations: What was likely a sequencing artifact was a cluster of highly shared sequence variants. Using the classifier, cytomegalovirus status was reportedly diagnosed with high specificity and sensitivity.

PCR employed 60 Vbeta and 13 Jbeta primers. Measured with immunoSEQ multiplex PCR; TCRdb has only the in-frame clones, and not every one. The sample lists approximately 240,000 clones, about 80% occurring once. In the case of this clone: Its target is not known.

Specimen: PBMCs. The TCR sequence derives from a woman in her thirties or forties in good health and CMV-seronegative.

CDR3 region: CASSREQGLDGYTF. The CDR3 DNA reads as TGCGCCAGCAGCCGAGAACAGGGGCTGGATGGCTACACCTTC. The chain couples TRBV4-1 to TRBJ1-2; 7 bases are a match to TRBD1. Unmatched junction bases numbered 8, after V lost 4 bases and J lost 6 bases. The germline V gene has CDR1 MGHRA and CDR2 YSYEKL. The length of the CDR3 is 14 residues.